The present T cell receptor beta chain was sequenced within a study of OX40 agonist ivuxolimab in advanced cancers. In the study overall: The eligibility criteria allowed prior anti-PD-1, anti-PD-L1 or anti-CTLA-4 therapy, and 40% had some.

Remarks on this clone: Its target is not known.

Germline V gene data show CDR1 as LNHDA and CDR2 as SQIVND (reference sequence). CDR3 length: 12 amino acids. After removal of 9 bases from V and 4 bases from J, the junction contained 4 bases not matched to a gene. The assay was immunoSEQ multiplex PCR, and TCRdb's table has in-frame clones only and misses some. Of 65,000 to 70,000 clones listed, around 89% were seen once; the top ten hold about 11%. Study-level findings and limits: With doses of 0.1-3.0 mg/kg, partial responders showed among the lowest clonal expansion. Antigen specificity was not determined for the expanded peripheral T cells.

V usage is TRBV19 and J usage is TRBJ2-3; 7 nucleotides align to TRBD1. The sample here was CD4+ or CD8+ T cells sorted from blood, taken in a trial of the OX40 agonist ivuxolimab. The TCR originated in an adult with an advanced solid tumor such as melanoma, head and neck, liver or kidney cancer. In DNA, the CDR3 is TGTGCCAGAGACAGGGATGCAGATACGCAGTATTTT. This gives the protein CARDRDADTQYF.